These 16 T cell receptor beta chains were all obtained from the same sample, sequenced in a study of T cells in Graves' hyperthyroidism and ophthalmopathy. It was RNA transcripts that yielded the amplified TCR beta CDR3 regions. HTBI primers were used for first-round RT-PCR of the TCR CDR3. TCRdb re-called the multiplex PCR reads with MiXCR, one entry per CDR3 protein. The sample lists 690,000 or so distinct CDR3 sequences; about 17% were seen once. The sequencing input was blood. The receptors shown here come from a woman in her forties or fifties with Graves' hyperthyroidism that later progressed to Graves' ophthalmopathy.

CDR3 residues: CASSQDRGHDTQYF. The DNA of the CDR3 is TGCGCCAGCAGCCAAGATCGGGGCCATGATACGCAGTATTTT. This chain links TRBV4-1 with TRBJ2-3, with D possibly called TRBD1 or TRBD2 (5 bases each). This CDR3 is built from 14 residues. Trimming left V 0 bases short and J 6 bases short, with 10 bases between. Germline V lookup: CDR1 MGHRA, CDR2 YSYEKL.

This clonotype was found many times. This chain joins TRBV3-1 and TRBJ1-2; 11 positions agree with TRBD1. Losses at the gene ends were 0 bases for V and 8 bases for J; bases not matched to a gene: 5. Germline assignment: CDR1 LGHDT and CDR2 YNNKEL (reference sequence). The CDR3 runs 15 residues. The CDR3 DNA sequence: TGTGCCAGCAGCCAAGAGGGACAGGGGGTGTGGGGCTACACCTTC. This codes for CASSQEGQGVWGYTF.

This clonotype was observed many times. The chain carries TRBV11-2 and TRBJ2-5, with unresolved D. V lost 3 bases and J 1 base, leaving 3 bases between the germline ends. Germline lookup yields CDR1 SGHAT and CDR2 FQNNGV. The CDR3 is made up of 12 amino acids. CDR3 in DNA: TGTGCCAGCAGCTTTGGCCAAGAGACCCAGTACTTC. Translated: CASSFGQETQYF.

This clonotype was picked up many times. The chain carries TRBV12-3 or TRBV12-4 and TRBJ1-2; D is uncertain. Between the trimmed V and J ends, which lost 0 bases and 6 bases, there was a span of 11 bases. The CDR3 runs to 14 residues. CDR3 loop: CASSLARSGHGYTF. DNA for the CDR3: TGTGCCAGCAGTTTAGCGCGATCAGGCCATGGCTACACCTTC.

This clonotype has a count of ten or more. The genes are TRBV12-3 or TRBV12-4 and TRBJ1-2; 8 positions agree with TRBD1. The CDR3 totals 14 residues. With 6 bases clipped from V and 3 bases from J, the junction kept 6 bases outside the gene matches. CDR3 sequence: CASSHMTGDYGYTF. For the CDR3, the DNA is TGTGCCAGCAGCCACATGACAGGGGACTATGGCTACACCTTC.

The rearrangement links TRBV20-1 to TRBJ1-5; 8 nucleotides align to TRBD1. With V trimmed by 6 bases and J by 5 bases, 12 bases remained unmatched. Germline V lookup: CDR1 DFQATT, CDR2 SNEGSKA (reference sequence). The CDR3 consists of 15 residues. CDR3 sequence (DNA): TGCAGTGCCCTGGGCCCCGGGACAGGTGATCAGCCCCAGCATTTT. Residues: CSALGPGTGDQPQHF.

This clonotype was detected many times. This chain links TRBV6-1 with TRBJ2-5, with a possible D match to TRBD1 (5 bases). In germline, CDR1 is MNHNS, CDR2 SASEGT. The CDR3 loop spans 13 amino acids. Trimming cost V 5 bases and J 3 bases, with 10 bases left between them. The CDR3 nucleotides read TGTGCCAGCAGTTTTAGGGGTGAAGAGACCCAGTACTTC. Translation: CASSFRGEETQYF.

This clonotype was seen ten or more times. CDR3 nucleotide sequence: TGTGCCAGCAGTGACCATGCACCGGGCCAGCATTTT. Translating gives CASSDHAPGQHF. The rearrangement links TRBV2 to TRBJ1-5, with D unresolved. From germline, CDR1 is SNHLY and CDR2 FYNNEI. V was trimmed by 3 bases and J by 12 bases, leaving 12 bases between them. The CDR3 loop spans 12 amino acids.

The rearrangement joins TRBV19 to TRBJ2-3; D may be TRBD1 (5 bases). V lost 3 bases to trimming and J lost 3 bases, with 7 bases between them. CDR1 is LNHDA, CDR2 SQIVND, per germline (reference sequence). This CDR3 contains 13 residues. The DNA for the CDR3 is TGTGCCAGTAGTATTGGACATACAGATACGCAGTATTTT. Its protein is CASSIGHTDTQYF.

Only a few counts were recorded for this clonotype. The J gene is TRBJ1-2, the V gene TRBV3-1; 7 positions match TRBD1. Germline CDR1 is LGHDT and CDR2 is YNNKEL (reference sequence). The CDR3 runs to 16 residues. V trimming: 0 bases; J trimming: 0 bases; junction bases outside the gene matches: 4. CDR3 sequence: CASSQDLRGPNYGYTF. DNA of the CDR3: TGTGCCAGCAGCCAAGACTTGAGGGGGCCTAACTATGGCTACACCTTC.

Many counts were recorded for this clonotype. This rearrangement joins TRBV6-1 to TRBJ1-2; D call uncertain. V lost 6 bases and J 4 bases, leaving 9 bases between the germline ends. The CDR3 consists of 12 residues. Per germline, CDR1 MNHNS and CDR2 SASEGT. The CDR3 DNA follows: TGTGCCAGCAGGGGGAACCGCTATGGCTACACCTTC. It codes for CASRGNRYGYTF.

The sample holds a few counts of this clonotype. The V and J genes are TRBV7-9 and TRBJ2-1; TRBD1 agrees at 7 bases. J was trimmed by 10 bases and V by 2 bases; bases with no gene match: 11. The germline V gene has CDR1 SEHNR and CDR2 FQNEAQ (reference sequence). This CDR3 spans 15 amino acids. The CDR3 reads CASSLIGGPNGEQFF. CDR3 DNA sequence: TGTGCCAGCAGCTTAATAGGGGGCCCCAACGGGGAGCAGTTCTTC.

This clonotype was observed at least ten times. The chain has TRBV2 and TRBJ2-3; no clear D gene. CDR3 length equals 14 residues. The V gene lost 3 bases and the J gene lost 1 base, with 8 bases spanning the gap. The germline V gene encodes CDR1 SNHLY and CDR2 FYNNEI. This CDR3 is CASSEDGGTDTQYF. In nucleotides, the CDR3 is TGTGCCAGCAGTGAGGATGGGGGCACAGATACGCAGTATTTT. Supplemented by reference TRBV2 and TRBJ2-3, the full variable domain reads EPEVTQTPSHQVTQMGQEVILRCVPISNHLYFYWYRQILGQKVEFLVSFYNNEISEKSEIFDDQFSVERPDGSNFTLKIRSTKLEDSAMYFCASSEDGGTDTQYFGPGTRLTVL.

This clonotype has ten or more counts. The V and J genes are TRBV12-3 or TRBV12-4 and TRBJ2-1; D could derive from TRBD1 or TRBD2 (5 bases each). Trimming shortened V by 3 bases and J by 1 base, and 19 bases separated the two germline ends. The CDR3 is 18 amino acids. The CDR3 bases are TGTGCCAGCAGTTTTGTGTCGTGGGGGATTGGGTCCTACAATGAGCAGTTCTTC. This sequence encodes CASSFVSWGIGSYNEQFF.

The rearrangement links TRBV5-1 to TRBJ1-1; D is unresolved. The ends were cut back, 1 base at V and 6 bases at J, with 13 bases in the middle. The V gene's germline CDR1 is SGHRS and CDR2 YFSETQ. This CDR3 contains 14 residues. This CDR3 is CASSLTQAAAEAFF. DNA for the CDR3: TGCGCCAGCAGCTTGACGCAGGCGGCGGCTGAAGCTTTCTTT. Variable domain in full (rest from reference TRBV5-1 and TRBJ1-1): KAGVTQTPRYLIKTRGQQVTLSCSPISGHRSVSWYQQTPGQGLQFLFEYFSETQRNKGNFPGRFSGRQFSNSRSEMNVSTLELGDSALYLCASSLTQAAAEAFFGQGTRLTVV.

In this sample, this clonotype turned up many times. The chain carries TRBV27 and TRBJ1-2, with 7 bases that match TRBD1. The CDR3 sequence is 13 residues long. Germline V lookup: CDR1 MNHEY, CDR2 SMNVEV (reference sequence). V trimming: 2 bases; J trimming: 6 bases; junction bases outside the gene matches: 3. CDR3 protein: CASSLGGGHGYTF. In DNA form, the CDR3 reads TGTGCCAGCAGTTTAGGAGGGGGCCATGGCTACACCTTC.